The 8 T cell receptor beta chains below come from one sample, sequenced in a study of blood T cell repertoires in COVID-19. Assay used: immunoSEQ multiplex PCR; TCRdb lists only in-frame clones, some missing. Here the sample spans some 300,000 clones, approximately 90% being singletons. The sequenced sample consisted of peripheral blood. The source is a woman aged 25 to 39 who had recovered from COVID-19.

V is TRBV14 and J is TRBJ1-4, with a possible D match to TRBD1 (5 bases). V shed 4 bases and J shed 6 bases, with 15 bases lying between them. This CDR3 is 15 amino acids long. Germline assignment: CDR1 SGHDN and CDR2 FVKESK. The CDR3 is CASSLATTDYEKLFF. The CDR3, as DNA: TGTGCCAGCAGCCTCGCCACGACAGATTATGAAAAACTGTTTTTT.

A single count supports this clone. This chain uses TRBV6-5 with TRBJ2-7; D not certain. In germline, CDR1 is MNHEY, CDR2 SVGAGI. The CDR3 sequence is 12 residues long. The ends were cut back, 4 bases at V and 1 base at J, with 5 bases in the middle. The CDR3 loop is CASSSLSYEQYF. In DNA form, the CDR3 reads TGTGCCAGCAGTTCTCTGTCCTACGAGCAGTACTTC.

This chain uses TRBV7-9 with TRBJ2-7; 7 nucleotides match TRBD2. Germline CDR1 is SEHNR and CDR2 is FQNEAQ (reference sequence). The V segment lost 6 bases and the J segment 5 bases; nucleotides outside the gene matches: 4. This CDR3 spans 12 amino acids. Written as DNA, the CDR3 is TGTGCCAGCAGGTGGGGGGGTAACGAGCAGTACTTC. Translating it yields CASRWGGNEQYF.

This chain connects TRBV6-5 to TRBJ1-1; no definite D call. The CDR3 extends over 14 amino acids. The ends were cut back, 6 bases at V and 1 base at J, with 12 bases in the middle. CDR1 is MNHEY, CDR2 SVGAGI, per germline. The CDR3 DNA reads as TGTGCCAGCAGCATAACAGCTTGGAACACTGAAGCTTTCTTT. Translation gives CASSITAWNTEAFF.

This rearrangement joins TRBV6-5 to TRBJ1-1; no clear D. The CDR3 runs to 14 residues. V lost 4 bases, J lost 1 base, and 10 bases lay in between. Germline V gene lookup returns CDR1 MNHEY and CDR2 SVGAGI. CDR3 DNA: TGTGCCAGCAGTTCCCTCTCTACGAACACTGAAGCTTTCTTT. Its protein is CASSSLSTNTEAFF.

This chain uses TRBV4-2 with TRBJ2-5; the match to TRBD2 covers 10 bases. V was clipped by 1 base and J by 5 bases; unmatched bases: 7. The CDR3 length is 16 residues. The germline CDR1 and CDR2 sequences are LGHNA and YNFKEQ. This chain's CDR3 is CASSQAAGGLGETQYF. DNA of the CDR3: TGTGCCAGCAGCCAAGCAGCGGGGGGGCTTGGGGAGACCCAGTACTTC.

This clone was picked up one time. V usage is TRBV5-4 and J usage is TRBJ2-2; 13 bases are shared with TRBD2. Germline V gene lookup returns CDR1 SGHNT and CDR2 YYREEE (reference sequence). This CDR3 is built from 18 residues. V shed 7 bases and J 5 bases; nucleotides not matched to a gene: 14. The CDR3 loop reads CASSSGTSGVFGTGELFF. The CDR3 nucleotides read TGTGCCAGCTCTTCCGGGACTAGCGGGGTATTCGGAACCGGGGAGCTGTTTTTT.

The rearrangement joins TRBV2 to TRBJ2-5; D uncertain. Between the trimmed V and J ends, which lost 7 bases and 2 bases, there was a span of 14 bases. The CDR3 length is 14 residues. Germline V gene sequence: CDR1 SNHLY, CDR2 FYNNEI. CDR3: CASTPDRGQETQYF. In DNA form, the CDR3 reads TGTGCCAGCACTCCAGATAGAGGACAAGAGACCCAGTACTTC.